One and the same sample provided the 3 T cell receptor beta chains below, sequenced in a study of blood T cell repertoires in COVID-19 (dated by TCRdb to 2020 to 2021). Receptors were amplified or captured by the immunoSEQ multiplex PCR assay. TCRdb's version of the immuneACCESS table is confined to in-frame rearrangements and falls short of the full clone set. An unresolved V gene accounts for under half of the shortfall where checked; the remainder is of unknown origin. The sample table contains a few hundred thousand clones; only one count was recorded for 80% to 90% of them. 1% to 1.5% of the sample rests with the top ten. Material: PBMCs or T cells enriched from blood (not recorded which). These TCRs come from a man aged 25 to 45 who had recovered from COVID-19.

V usage is TRBV9 and J usage is TRBJ1-5, with 11 bases matching TRBD1. The ends lost 3 bases at V and 1 base at J; junction bases unmatched: 3. The CDR3 runs to 16 residues. The V gene's germline CDR1 is SGDLS and CDR2 YYNGEE. For the CDR3, the DNA is TGTGCCAGCAGCGCAGGGACAGGGGGAAGCAATCAGCCCCAGCATTTT. It is translated as CASSAGTGGSNQPQHF.

This chain connects TRBV29-1 to TRBJ2-7; weak D call: TRBD1 (6 bases). The CDR3 runs to 13 residues. Looked up from germline, CDR1 is SQVTM and CDR2 is ANQGSEA. V lost 5 bases to trimming and J lost 2 bases, with 13 bases between them. For the CDR3, the DNA is TGCAGCGTTTTACAACAGGGCCCCTACGAGCAGTACTTC. Translating it yields CSVLQQGPYEQYF.

This sequence joins TRBV19 and TRBJ1-3; a possible D gene is TRBD1 (6 bases). Looked up from germline, CDR1 is LNHDA and CDR2 is SQIVND (reference sequence). Trimming cost V 7 bases and J 4 bases, with 17 bases left between them. This CDR3 comprises 15 residues. The DNA of the CDR3 is TGTGCCAGTACTACCACAGGGTTTGTAGGAAACACCATATATTTT. Translation: CASTTTGFVGNTIYF.